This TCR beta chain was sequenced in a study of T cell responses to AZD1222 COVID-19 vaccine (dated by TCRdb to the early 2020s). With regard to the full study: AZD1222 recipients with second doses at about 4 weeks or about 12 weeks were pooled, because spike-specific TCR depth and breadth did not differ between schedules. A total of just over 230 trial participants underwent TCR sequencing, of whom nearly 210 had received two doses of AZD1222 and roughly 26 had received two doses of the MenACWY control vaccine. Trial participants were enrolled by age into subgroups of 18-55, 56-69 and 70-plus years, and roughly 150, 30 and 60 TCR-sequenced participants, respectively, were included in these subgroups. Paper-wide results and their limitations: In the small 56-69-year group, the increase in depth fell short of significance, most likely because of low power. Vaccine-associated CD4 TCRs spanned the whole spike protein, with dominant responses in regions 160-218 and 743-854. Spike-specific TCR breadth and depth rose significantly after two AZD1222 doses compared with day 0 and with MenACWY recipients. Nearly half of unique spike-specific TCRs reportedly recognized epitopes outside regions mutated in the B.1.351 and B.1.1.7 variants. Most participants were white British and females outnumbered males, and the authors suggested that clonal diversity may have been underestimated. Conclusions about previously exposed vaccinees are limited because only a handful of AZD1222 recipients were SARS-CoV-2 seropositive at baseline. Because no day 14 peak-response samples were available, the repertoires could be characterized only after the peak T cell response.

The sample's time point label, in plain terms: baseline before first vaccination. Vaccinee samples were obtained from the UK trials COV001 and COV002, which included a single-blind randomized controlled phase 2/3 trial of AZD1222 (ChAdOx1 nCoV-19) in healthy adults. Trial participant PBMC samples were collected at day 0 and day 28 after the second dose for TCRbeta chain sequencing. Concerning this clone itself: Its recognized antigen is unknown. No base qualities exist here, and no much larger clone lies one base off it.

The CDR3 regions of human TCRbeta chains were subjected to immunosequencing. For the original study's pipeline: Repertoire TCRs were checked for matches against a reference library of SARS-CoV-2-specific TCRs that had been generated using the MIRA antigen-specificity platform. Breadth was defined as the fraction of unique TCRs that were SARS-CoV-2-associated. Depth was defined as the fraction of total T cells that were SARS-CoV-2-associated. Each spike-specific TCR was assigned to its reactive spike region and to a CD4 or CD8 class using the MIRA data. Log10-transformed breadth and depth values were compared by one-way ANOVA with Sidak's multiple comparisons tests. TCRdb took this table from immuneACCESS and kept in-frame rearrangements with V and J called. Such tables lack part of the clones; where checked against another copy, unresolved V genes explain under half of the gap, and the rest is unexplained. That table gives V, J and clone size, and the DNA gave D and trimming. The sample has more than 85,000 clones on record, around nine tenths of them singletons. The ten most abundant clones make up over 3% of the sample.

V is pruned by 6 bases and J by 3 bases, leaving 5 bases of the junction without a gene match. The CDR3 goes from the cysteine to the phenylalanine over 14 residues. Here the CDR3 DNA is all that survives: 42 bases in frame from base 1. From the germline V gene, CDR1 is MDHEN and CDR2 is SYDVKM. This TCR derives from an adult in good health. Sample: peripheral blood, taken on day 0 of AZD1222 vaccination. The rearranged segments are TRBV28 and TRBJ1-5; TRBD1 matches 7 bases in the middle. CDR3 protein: CASRPGQFNQPQHF. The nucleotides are TGTGCCAGCAGACCGGGACAGTTCAATCAGCCCCAGCATTTT.